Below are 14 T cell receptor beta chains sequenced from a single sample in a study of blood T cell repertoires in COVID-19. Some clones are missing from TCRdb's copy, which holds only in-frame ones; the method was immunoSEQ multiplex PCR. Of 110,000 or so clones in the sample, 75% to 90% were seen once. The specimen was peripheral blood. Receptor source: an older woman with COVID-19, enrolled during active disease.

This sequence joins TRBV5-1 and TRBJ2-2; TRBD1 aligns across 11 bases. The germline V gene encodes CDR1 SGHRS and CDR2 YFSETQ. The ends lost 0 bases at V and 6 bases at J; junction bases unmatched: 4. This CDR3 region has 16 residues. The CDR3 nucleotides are TGCGCCAGCAGCTTGGAAGGGGACAGGGGGTCCGGGGAGCTGTTTTTT. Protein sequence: CASSLEGDRGSGELFF.

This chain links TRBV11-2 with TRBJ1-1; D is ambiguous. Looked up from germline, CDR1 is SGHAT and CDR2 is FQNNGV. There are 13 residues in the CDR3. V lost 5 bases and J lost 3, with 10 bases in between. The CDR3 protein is CASSATVDTEAFF. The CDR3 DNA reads TGTGCCAGCAGCGCCACAGTAGACACTGAAGCTTTCTTT.

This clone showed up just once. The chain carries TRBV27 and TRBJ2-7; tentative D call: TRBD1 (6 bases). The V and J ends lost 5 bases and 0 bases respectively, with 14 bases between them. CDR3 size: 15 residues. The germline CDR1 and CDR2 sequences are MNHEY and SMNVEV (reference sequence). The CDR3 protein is CASSPTRGGSYEQYF. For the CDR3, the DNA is TGTGCCAGCAGTCCGACCAGGGGCGGCTCCTACGAGCAGTACTTC.

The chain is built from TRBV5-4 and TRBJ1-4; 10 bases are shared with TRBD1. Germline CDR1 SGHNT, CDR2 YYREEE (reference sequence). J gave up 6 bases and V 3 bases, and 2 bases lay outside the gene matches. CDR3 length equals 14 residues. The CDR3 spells CASSSDRGDEKLFF. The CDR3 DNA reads TGTGCCAGCAGCTCGGACAGGGGGGATGAAAAACTGTTTTTT.

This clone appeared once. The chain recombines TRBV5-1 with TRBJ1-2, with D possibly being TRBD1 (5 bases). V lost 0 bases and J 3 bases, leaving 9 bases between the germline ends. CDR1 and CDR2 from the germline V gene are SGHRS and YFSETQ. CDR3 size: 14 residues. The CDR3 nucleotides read TGCGCCAGCAGCTTGGACCCGGGGGACTATGGCTACACCTTC. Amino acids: CASSLDPGDYGYTF.

CDR3 region: CASSPPGHQGPLYGYTF. CDR3 DNA sequence: TGTGCCAGCTCACCACCGGGACACCAGGGGCCCCTATATGGCTACACCTTC. This chain links TRBV18 with TRBJ1-2; possible D gene TRBD1, 6 bases. Germline CDR1 is KGHSH and CDR2 is LQKENI. There are 17 residues in the CDR3. V lost 0 bases to trimming and J lost 5 bases, with 19 bases between them.

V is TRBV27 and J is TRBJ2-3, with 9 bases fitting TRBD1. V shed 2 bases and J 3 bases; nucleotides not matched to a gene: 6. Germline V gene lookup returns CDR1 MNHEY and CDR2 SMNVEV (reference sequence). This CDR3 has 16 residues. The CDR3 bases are TGTGCCAGCAGTTTAAAGGACAGGGGTGGGACAGATACGCAGTATTTT. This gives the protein CASSLKDRGGTDTQYF.

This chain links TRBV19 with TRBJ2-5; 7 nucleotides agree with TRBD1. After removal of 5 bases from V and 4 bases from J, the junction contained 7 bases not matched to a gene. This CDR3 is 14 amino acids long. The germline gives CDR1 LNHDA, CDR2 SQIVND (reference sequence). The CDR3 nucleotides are TGTGCCAGTAGTCGCACAGGGGTCTCAGAGACCCAGTACTTC. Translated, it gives CASSRTGVSETQYF.

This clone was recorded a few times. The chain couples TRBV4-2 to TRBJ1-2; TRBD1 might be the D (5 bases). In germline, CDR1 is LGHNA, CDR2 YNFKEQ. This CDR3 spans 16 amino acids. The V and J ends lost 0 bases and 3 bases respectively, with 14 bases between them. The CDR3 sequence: CASSQDGADLYYGYTF. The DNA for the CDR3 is TGTGCCAGCAGCCAAGATGGGGCTGACCTATACTATGGCTACACCTTC.

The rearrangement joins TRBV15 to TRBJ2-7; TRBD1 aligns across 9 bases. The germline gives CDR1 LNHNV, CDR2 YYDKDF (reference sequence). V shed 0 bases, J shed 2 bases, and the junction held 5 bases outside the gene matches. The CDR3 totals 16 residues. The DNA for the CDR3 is TGTGCCACCAGCAGAGATAAGGGACAGGGAACCTACGAGCAGTACTTC. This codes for CATSRDKGQGTYEQYF.

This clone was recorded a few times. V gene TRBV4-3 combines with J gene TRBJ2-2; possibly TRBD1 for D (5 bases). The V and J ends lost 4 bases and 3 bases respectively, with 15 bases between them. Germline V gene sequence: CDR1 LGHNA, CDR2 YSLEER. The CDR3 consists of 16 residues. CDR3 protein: CASSLLGRADTGELFF. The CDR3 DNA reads TGCGCCAGCAGCCTACTGGGCAGGGCGGACACCGGGGAGCTGTTTTTT.

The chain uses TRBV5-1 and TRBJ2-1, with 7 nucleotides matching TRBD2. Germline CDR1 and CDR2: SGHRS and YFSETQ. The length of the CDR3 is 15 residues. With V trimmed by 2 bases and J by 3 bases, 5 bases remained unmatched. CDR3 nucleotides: TGCGCCAGCAGCTTCCCTCGGGGGGTCTACAATGAGCAGTTCTTC. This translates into CASSFPRGVYNEQFF.

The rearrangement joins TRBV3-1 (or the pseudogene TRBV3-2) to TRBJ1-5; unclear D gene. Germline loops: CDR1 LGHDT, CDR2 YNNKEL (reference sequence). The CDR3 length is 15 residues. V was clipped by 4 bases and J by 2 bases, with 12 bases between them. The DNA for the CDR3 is TGTGCCAGCAGCCCTAGCCGCGGGGGCAATCAGCCCCAGCATTTT. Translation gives CASSPSRGGNQPQHF.

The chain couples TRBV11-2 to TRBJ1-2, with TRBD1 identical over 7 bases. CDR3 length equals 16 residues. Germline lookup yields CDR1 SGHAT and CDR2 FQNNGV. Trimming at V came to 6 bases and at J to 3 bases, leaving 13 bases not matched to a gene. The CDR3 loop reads CASRSLTGRTDYGYTF. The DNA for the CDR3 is TGTGCCAGCAGATCCTTGACAGGGAGGACTGACTATGGCTACACCTTC.